The present T cell receptor beta chain was sequenced within a study of T cells after yellow fever vaccination. Whole-study findings and limits: Post-booster repertoires again held most primary-vaccination clones (just under 97% CD4, 80% to 90% CD8). Although the secondary response was weaker, it peaked faster, at day 5 versus 15. The presence of abundant clonotypes contaminating from the bulk population was possible in FACS-sorted repertoires.

TCR cDNA was made by 5'RACE template switching, adding a universal primer site and UMIs. TCRdb independently ran MiXCR on the 5' RACE reads; one entry per CDR3 protein. The data show almost 600,000 distinct CDR3 sequences, with less than 15% seen just once and roughly an eighth held by the top ten. V gave up 4 bases and J gave up 3 bases; unmatched junction bases: 4. Germline loops: CDR1 SGDLS, CDR2 YYNGEE. The CDR3 is 15 residues long. This clonotype was seen ten or more times. Antigen specificity is unknown. The chain recombines TRBV9 with TRBJ1-4; TRBD1 matches 9 bases. The material was PBMCs, obtained on the day of the yellow fever booster vaccination. This receptor was identified in a man aged 25 to 45 who received the YFV17D yellow fever vaccine. CDR3 loop: CASSPNRGPNEKLFF. CDR3 DNA: TGTGCCAGCAGCCCCAACAGGGGGCCTAATGAAAAACTGTTTTTT.